This record looks at one TCR beta chain sequence and its context. Germline loops: CDR1 MNHNS, CDR2 SASEGT. This CDR3 comprises 13 residues. The V and J ends lost 2 bases and 7 bases respectively, with 12 bases between them. This entry belongs to a study of blood T cell repertoires in COVID-19. The repertoire was sequenced with immunoSEQ multiplex PCR; TCRdb's copy has only in-frame clones and lacks some. The repertoire includes approximately 89,000 clones, over 70% of them detected once, and around a quarter sits in the top ten. This receptor was taken from a man in his 70s with acute or convalescent COVID-19. The source material was peripheral blood. V and J are TRBV6-1 and TRBJ2-7; possibly TRBD2 for D (5 bases). CDR3 amino acids: CASSETGNGEQYF. CDR3 DNA: TGTGCCAGCAGTGAAACGGGGAATGGGGAGCAGTACTTC.